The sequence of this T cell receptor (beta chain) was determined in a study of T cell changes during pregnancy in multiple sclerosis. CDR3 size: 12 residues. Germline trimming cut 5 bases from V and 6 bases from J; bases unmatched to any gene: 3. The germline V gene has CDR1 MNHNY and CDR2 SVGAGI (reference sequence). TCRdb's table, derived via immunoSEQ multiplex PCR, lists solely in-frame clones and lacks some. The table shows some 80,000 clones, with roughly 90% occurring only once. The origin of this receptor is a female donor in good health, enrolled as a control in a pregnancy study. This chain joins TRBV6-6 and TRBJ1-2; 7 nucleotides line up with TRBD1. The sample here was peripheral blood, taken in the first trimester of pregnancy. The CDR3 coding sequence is TGTGCCAGCAGTCCGACAGGGAATGGCTACACCTTC. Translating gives CASSPTGNGYTF.